The 30 T cell receptor beta chains in this list originate from one sample, sequenced in a study of PD-1 blockade in classical Hodgkin lymphoma. Using immunoSEQ multiplex PCR, the repertoire was profiled, and TCRdb retains in-frame clones only, with some absent. Of roughly 140,000 clones in the sample, approximately 81% were seen once. Patients all relapsed after autologous stem cell transplantation, and there was variation in brentuximab vedotin exposure. Sequencing was performed on peripheral blood mononuclear cells (PBMCs), taken before the second cycle of nivolumab. These TCRs come from a human donor with classical Hodgkin lymphoma.

The J gene is TRBJ1-1, the V gene TRBV29-1; possible D gene TRBD1, 5 bases. In germline, CDR1 is SQVTM, CDR2 ANQGSEA. CDR3 length: 15 residues. The V gene lost 4 bases and the J gene lost 3 bases, with 18 bases spanning the gap. As DNA, the CDR3 is TGCAGCGTTGGGGGAAAGAGGGGTAAGGACACTGAAGCTTTCTTT. This codes for CSVGGKRGKDTEAFF.

The chain recombines TRBV30 with TRBJ2-7, with TRBD2 identical over 11 bases. The length of the CDR3 is 13 residues. The V gene end was trimmed by 3 bases and the J gene end by 7 bases; junction bases not matched to a gene: 5. Germline assignment: CDR1 GTSNPN and CDR2 SVGIG (reference sequence). For the CDR3, the DNA is TGTGCCTGGAGGTTAGCGGGAGGGGGGGAGCAGTACTTC. Translated, it gives CAWRLAGGGEQYF. Full variable domain (remainder filled in from reference TRBV30 and TRBJ2-7): SQTIHQWPATLVQPVGSPLSLECTVEGTSNPNLYWYRQAAGRGLQLLFYSVGIGQISSEVPQNLSASRPQDRQFILSSKKLLLSDSGFYLCAWRLAGGGEQYFGPGTRLTVT.

This rearrangement joins TRBV6-5 to TRBJ2-1; 9 bases are a match to TRBD1. The J segment lost 3 bases and the V segment lost 5 bases, leaving 5 bases of the junction unmatched. The CDR3 extends over 15 amino acids. Germline lookup yields CDR1 MNHEY and CDR2 SVGAGI. The DNA of the CDR3 is TGTGCCAGCAGTCGCCGGGACAGGGACTACAATGAGCAGTTCTTC. Its protein product is CASSRRDRDYNEQFF.

This chain's CDR3 is CASSVGQGGRNSPLHF. CDR3 coding DNA: TGTGCCAGCAGTGTGGGACAGGGAGGTCGTAATTCACCCCTCCACTTT. The chain uses TRBV2 and TRBJ1-6, with 9 bases that match TRBD1. Germline values: CDR1 SNHLY, CDR2 FYNNEI. The CDR3 runs 16 residues. V shed 4 bases and J 6 bases; nucleotides not matched to a gene: 7.

This clone is a singleton in its sample. The chain employs TRBV5-4 and TRBJ2-3; 10 bases agree with TRBD1. The CDR3 spans 15 residues. Germline lookup yields CDR1 SGHNT and CDR2 YYREEE (reference sequence). The V and J ends lost 4 bases and 2 bases, in that order; junction bases with no gene match: 4. The DNA of the CDR3 is TGTGCCAGCAGCCGGGACAGGGGCCTCACAGATACGCAGTATTTT. The encoded protein is CASSRDRGLTDTQYF.

This chain links TRBV6-6 with TRBJ2-1; a weak D match, TRBD2 (6 bases). V lost 6 bases, J lost 1 base, and 16 bases lay in between. This CDR3 spans 16 amino acids. Germline V gene data show CDR1 as MNHNY and CDR2 as SVGAGI (reference sequence). CDR3 nucleotide sequence: TGTGCCAGCAGAAACGAGGCGGGACCATCCTACAATGAGCAGTTCTTC. Its protein product is CASRNEAGPSYNEQFF.

The CDR3 region has the DNA TGTGCCAGCAGTTCAGTATGGAGCAATCAGCCCCAGCATTTT. The encoded protein is CASSSVWSNQPQHF. The chain joins TRBV27 to TRBJ1-5, with D uncertain. V gave up 4 bases and J gave up 1 base, with 8 bases separating them. This CDR3 comprises 14 residues. CDR1 and CDR2 from the germline V gene are MNHEY and SMNVEV (reference sequence).

CDR3 sequence reads: CASSRLPDSYEQYF. The CDR3 nucleotides are TGTGCCAGCAGCCGTCTCCCCGACAGTTACGAGCAGTACTTC. The chain carries TRBV7-6 and TRBJ2-7, with TRBD1 as a possible D gene (5 bases). The V end lost 5 bases, the J end lost 4 bases, and 15 bases lay between the germline ends. The germline V gene has CDR1 SGHVS and CDR2 FNYEAQ. This CDR3 is built from 14 residues.

This clone has a handful of counts. The V and J genes are TRBV2 and TRBJ1-6; D is undetermined. CDR1 is SNHLY and CDR2 is FYNNEI in the germline V gene. V gave up 5 bases and J gave up 3 bases, with 11 bases separating them. This CDR3 contains 15 residues. The CDR3 nucleotides read TGTGCCAGCAGTTGGGTACCCGACTATAATTCACCCCTCCACTTT. This encodes CASSWVPDYNSPLHF.

The CDR3 DNA reads as TGTGCCAGCGGGAGGGGGGATGAGCAGTTCTTC. It translates to CASGRGDEQFF. J is TRBJ2-1 and V is TRBV6-5; maybe TRBD2 (7 bases). The CDR3 length is 11 residues. Per the germline V gene, CDR1 is MNHEY and CDR2 is SVGAGI. Trimming stripped 8 bases from V and 8 bases from J, with 10 bases between.

V gene TRBV28 combines with J gene TRBJ2-5, with 7 positions matching TRBD2. V was pared by 6 bases and J by 2 bases, with 9 bases of the junction left unmatched. Germline CDR1 and CDR2: MDHEN and SYDVKM. The length of the CDR3 is 15 residues. The CDR3 bases are TGTGCCAGCAGCCTGCCTCTAGCGGAACAAGAGACCCAGTACTTC. Its translation is CASSLPLAEQETQYF. Drawing the rest from reference TRBV28 and TRBJ2-5, the complete variable domain is DVKVTQSSRYLVKRTGEKVFLECVQDMDHENMFWYRQDPGLGLRLIYFSYDVKMKEKGDIPEGYSVSREKKERFSLILESASTNQTSMYLCASSLPLAEQETQYFGPGTRLLVL.

The chain's CDR3 is CASSYSLAGGYEQYF. The DNA for the CDR3 is TGTGCCAGCAGTTACTCTCTAGCGGGAGGCTACGAGCAGTACTTC. The V and J genes are TRBV6-5 and TRBJ2-7; 11 positions agree with TRBD2. From germline, CDR1 is MNHEY and CDR2 SVGAGI. V lost 0 bases and J lost 3; bases outside the gene matches: 1. CDR3 size: 15 residues.

The V gene is TRBV9, the J gene TRBJ2-7; 10 bases map to TRBD1. CDR3 length: 13 residues. The germline V gene has CDR1 SGDLS and CDR2 YYNGEE. The trim removed 4 bases at V and 5 bases at J, leaving 3 bases unmatched. CDR3 DNA: TGTGCCAGCAGCTTAGGGACAGGGGACGAGCAGTACTTC. This sequence encodes CASSLGTGDEQYF.

The chain combines TRBV7-3 with TRBJ1-5; TRBD1 might be the D (5 bases). Germline V lookup: CDR1 SGHTA, CDR2 FQGTGA. The CDR3 has 20 residues. V was clipped by 1 base and J by 3 bases, with 25 bases between them. DNA for the CDR3: TGTGCCAGCAGCTTAAATCGCGGGACCGCCGTATGGGGGGTCAATCAGCCCCAGCATTTT. Its protein is CASSLNRGTAVWGVNQPQHF.

As concerns this clone: Other DNA variants within this sample encode the same CDR3. J is TRBJ2-2 and V is TRBV9; D may be TRBD1 (6 bases). CDR3 length equals 13 residues. V lost 1 base, J lost 5 bases, and 6 bases lay in between. Germline V gene sequence: CDR1 SGDLS, CDR2 YYNGEE. The CDR3 here is CASSVTGTGELFF. The CDR3 DNA reads as TGTGCCAGCAGCGTAACAGGGACCGGGGAGCTGTTTTTT.

The chain uses TRBV7-2 and TRBJ2-7, with TRBD1 identical over 9 bases. The CDR3 totals 16 residues. The germline CDR1 and CDR2 sequences are SGHTA and FQGNSA. V was clipped by 1 base and J by 1 base; unmatched bases: 5. The CDR3 DNA reads as TGTGCCAGCAGCTTAGAAGGACAGGGGCTTTCCTACGAGCAGTACTTC. This sequence encodes CASSLEGQGLSYEQYF.

The J gene is TRBJ2-7, the V gene TRBV19; 11 bases match TRBD1. J lost 3 bases, V lost 5 bases, and 9 bases had no gene match. Looked up from germline, CDR1 is LNHDA and CDR2 is SQIVND (reference sequence). The CDR3 runs to 16 residues. CDR3 nucleotide sequence: TGTGCCAGTAGTCGCACCGGGACAGGGGGAGTCTACGAGCAGTACTTC. It codes for CASSRTGTGGVYEQYF.

With respect to this clone: Other nucleotide sequences in the sample specify the same CDR3. The rearrangement links TRBV5-1 to TRBJ2-3; perhaps TRBD2 as D (5 bases). Trimming stripped 2 bases from V and 0 bases from J, with 7 bases between. The CDR3 covers 14 residues. Germline CDR1 is SGHRS and CDR2 is YFSETQ. The CDR3: CASSLSGSTDTQYF. The CDR3 region has the DNA TGCGCCAGCAGCTTATCGGGGAGCACAGATACGCAGTATTTT. Full variable domain (remainder filled in from reference TRBV5-1 and TRBJ2-3): KAGVTQTPRYLIKTRGQQVTLSCSPISGHRSVSWYQQTPGQGLQFLFEYFSETQRNKGNFPGRFSGRQFSNSRSEMNVSTLELGDSALYLCASSLSGSTDTQYFGPGTRLTVL.

CDR3 in amino acids: CASCPTGGNEKLFF. The CDR3 DNA reads as TGCGCCAGCTGCCCGACAGGGGGCAACGAAAAACTGTTTTTT. J is TRBJ1-4 and V is TRBV5-1, with 10 bases fitting TRBD1. The CDR3 runs to 14 residues. Germline loops: CDR1 SGHRS, CDR2 YFSETQ. V was clipped by 7 bases and J by 8 bases; unmatched bases: 8.

The J gene is TRBJ1-2, the V gene TRBV5-1; D gene ambiguous. From germline, CDR1 is SGHRS and CDR2 YFSETQ. The CDR3 covers 14 residues. Trimming removed 1 base from V and 6 bases from J, with 13 bases in between. Here the CDR3 reads CASSLRFSHDGYTF. Written as DNA, the CDR3 is TGCGCCAGCAGCTTGAGGTTTAGCCACGATGGCTACACCTTC. Drawing the rest from reference TRBV5-1 and TRBJ1-2, the complete variable domain is KAGVTQTPRYLIKTRGQQVTLSCSPISGHRSVSWYQQTPGQGLQFLFEYFSETQRNKGNFPGRFSGRQFSNSRSEMNVSTLELGDSALYLCASSLRFSHDGYTFGSGTRLTVV.

This chain uses TRBV5-5 with TRBJ1-2, with D maybe TRBD1 (6 bases). The germline CDR1 and CDR2 sequences are SGHKS and YYEKEE (reference sequence). V was clipped by 3 bases and J by 4 bases, with 19 bases between them. CDR3 length equals 16 residues. The CDR3 sequence is CASSWSPGELFYGYTF. CDR3 DNA sequence: TGTGCCAGCAGCTGGAGCCCAGGGGAACTATTCTATGGCTACACCTTC.

The rearrangement uses TRBV6-5 and TRBJ2-7; 8 nucleotides line up with TRBD2. The CDR3 covers 14 residues. From germline, CDR1 is MNHEY and CDR2 SVGAGI. V lost 1 base and J lost 6; bases outside the gene matches: 5. The CDR3 sequence: CASSYWGSGSEQYF. The CDR3 nucleotides read TGTGCCAGCAGTTACTGGGGCAGCGGGAGCGAGCAGTACTTC.

The chain employs TRBV6-4 and TRBJ1-1; D possibly corresponds to TRBD1 (5 bases). Trimming removed 2 bases at V and 0 bases at J, with 7 bases between. The germline V gene encodes CDR1 MRHNA and CDR2 SNTAGT. This CDR3 has 14 residues. The CDR3 sequence is CASSDGGLNTEAFF. CDR3 bases: TGTGCCAGCAGTGACGGGGGGTTGAACACTGAAGCTTTCTTT.

This clone showed up just a few times. CDR3 bases: TGTGCCAGCAGCTTCGGGGGTGATTCACCCCTCCACTTT. Translating it yields CASSFGGDSPLHF. The V call is TRBV11-3, the J call TRBJ1-6, with D perhaps matching TRBD1 (5 bases). Trimming took off 3 bases at V and 8 bases at J, with 8 bases between the two ends. Germline V gene sequence: CDR1 SGHNT, CDR2 YENEEA. This CDR3 region has 13 residues. The entire variable domain, with the rest obtained from reference TRBV11-3 and TRBJ1-6, is as follows: EAGVVQSPRYKIIEKKQPVAFWCNPISGHNTLYWYLQNLGQGPELLIRYENEEAVDDSQLPKDRFSAERLKGVDSTLKIQPAELGDSAVYLCASSFGGDSPLHFGNGTRLTVT.

The chain carries TRBV10-3 and TRBJ2-1; D perhaps matches TRBD2 (5 bases). The CDR3 sequence is 13 residues long. Trimming left V 0 bases short and J 8 bases short, with 8 bases between. The germline V gene has CDR1 ENHRY and CDR2 SYGVKD. CDR3 in amino acids: CAISESERDEQFF. The CDR3 DNA reads as TGTGCCATCAGTGAGTCGGAGAGGGATGAGCAGTTCTTC.

This chain links TRBV7-9 with TRBJ2-1; D tentatively reads TRBD1 or TRBD2 (5 bases each). This CDR3 has 15 residues. Per germline, CDR1 SEHNR and CDR2 FQNEAQ (reference sequence). Trimming took 3 bases from V and 5 from J, leaving 14 bases between them. The CDR3 nucleotides read TGTGCCAGCAGCTTTCCGGGACCAGCTCACAATGAGCAGTTCTTC. Translating it yields CASSFPGPAHNEQFF.

The rearrangement joins TRBV18 to TRBJ1-2; D is possibly TRBD1 (5 bases). The CDR3 length is 15 residues. V lost 6 bases, J lost 1 base, and 15 bases lay in between. The V gene's germline CDR1 is KGHSH and CDR2 LQKENI. CDR3 region: CASSSTGAFNYGYTF. CDR3 coding DNA: TGTGCCAGCTCGTCCACAGGCGCCTTTAACTATGGCTACACCTTC. The full variable domain, its missing parts supplied by reference TRBV18 and TRBJ1-2, is NAGVMQNPRHLVRRRGQEARLRCSPMKGHSHVYWYRQLPEEGLKFMVYLQKENIIDESGMPKERFSAEFPKEGPSILRIQQVVRGDSAAYFCASSSTGAFNYGYTFGSGTRLTVV.

This clone has only a few counts. The genes are TRBV27 and TRBJ1-5; tentative D call: TRBD1 (6 bases). Germline lookup yields CDR1 MNHEY and CDR2 SMNVEV (reference sequence). V was pared by 6 bases and J by 6 bases, with 12 bases between. The CDR3 is 13 amino acids. DNA of the CDR3: TGTGCCAGCAGAACAGGGTACGGTCAGCCCCAGCATTTT. This gives the protein CASRTGYGQPQHF.

The gene calls are TRBV10-3 and TRBJ1-1; 7 nucleotides match TRBD1. Germline V gene data show CDR1 as ENHRY and CDR2 as SYGVKD. This CDR3 has 14 amino acids. J was trimmed by 7 bases and V by 8 bases; bases with no gene match: 13. CDR3 sequence: CAISISDRDVEAFF. In nucleotides, the CDR3 is TGTGCCATCTCAATTTCCGACAGGGATGTTGAAGCTTTCTTT.

V and J are TRBV18 and TRBJ2-2; 10 bases fit TRBD1. With 1 base clipped from V and 5 bases from J, the junction kept 19 bases outside the gene matches. CDR3 length: 21 residues. CDR1 and CDR2 from the germline V gene are KGHSH and LQKENI. Here the CDR3 DNA reads TGTGCCAGCTCACCACGGGGAAGGTCGGGACAGGGGACCTTTTGGACCGGGGAGCTGTTTTTT. Protein sequence: CASSPRGRSGQGTFWTGELFF.